This T cell receptor beta chain was recorded in a study of blood T cell repertoires in COVID-19. About the research overall: The United States, Italy and Spain supplied acute and convalescent COVID-19 samples. T cells, B-cell-depleted T cells, or PBMCs supplied cDNA or gDNA.

In the original workflow: Estimation of nucleated cell counts was performed using reference gene primer amplification. Some clones are missing from TCRdb's copy, which holds only in-frame ones; the method was immunoSEQ multiplex PCR. Clonal size and the V and J genes are those of that table, whereas D and trimming came from the DNA. This sample yields roughly 250,000 clones, of which around 82% are seen a single time; 8.6% belongs to the top ten. This clone was counted a single time. The trim removed 0 bases at V and 5 bases at J, leaving 7 bases unmatched. The CDR3 is 15 amino acids. Germline V gene lookup returns CDR1 SGHRS and CDR2 YFSETQ.

This receptor was obtained from a human donor in a cohort sampled during active COVID-19. The chain recombines TRBV5-1 with TRBJ2-7, with 8 bases lining up with TRBD1. The sequenced material came from peripheral blood. The CDR3 protein is CASSLGQGAKNEQYF. CDR3 nucleotide sequence: TGCGCCAGCAGCTTGGGGCAGGGGGCAAAGAACGAGCAGTACTTC. The whole variable domain, remainder taken from reference TRBV5-1 and TRBJ2-7, is KAGVTQTPRYLIKTRGQQVTLSCSPISGHRSVSWYQQTPGQGLQFLFEYFSETQRNKGNFPGRFSGRQFSNSRSEMNVSTLELGDSALYLCASSLGQGAKNEQYFGPGTRLTVT.